Listed here are 4 T cell receptor beta chains from one sample, sequenced in a study of blood T cell repertoires in COVID-19. Some clones are missing from TCRdb's copy, which holds only in-frame ones; the method was immunoSEQ multiplex PCR. The sample yields 250,000 to 300,000 clones, 86% seen once. Source material: peripheral blood. Receptors were obtained from a young woman with active or convalescent COVID-19.

This clone was counted a single time. The chain has TRBV4-3 and TRBJ2-2, with D possibly being TRBD1 (5 bases). The CDR3 has 15 residues. V lost 4 bases to trimming and J lost 4 bases, with 13 bases between them. The germline V gene encodes CDR1 LGHNA and CDR2 YSLEER. Here the CDR3 reads CASSPVGVGTGELFF. CDR3 nucleotide sequence: TGCGCCAGCAGCCCTGTAGGGGTCGGCACCGGGGAGCTGTTTTTT.

CDR3 DNA: TGTGCCAGCAGCGGAGGGGATAATCAGCCCCAGCATTTT. It codes for CASSGGDNQPQHF. The chain joins TRBV5-4 to TRBJ1-5; TRBD1 might be the D (5 bases). CDR1 is SGHNT and CDR2 is YYREEE in the germline V gene (reference sequence). This CDR3 region has 13 residues. V shed 4 bases and J shed 4 bases, with 9 bases lying between them.

The chain is built from TRBV5-4 and TRBJ2-3; 13 bases line up with TRBD2. Germline trimming cut 4 bases from V and 6 bases from J; bases unmatched to any gene: 5. Germline loops: CDR1 SGHNT, CDR2 YYREEE (reference sequence). CDR3 size: 15 residues. DNA of the CDR3: TGTGCCAGCAGCGACCGGACTAGCGGGGGTGATACGCAGTATTTT. It specifies CASSDRTSGGDTQYF.

The chain links TRBV5-1 to TRBJ1-1; 8 bases are a match to TRBD1. Per germline, CDR1 SGHRS and CDR2 YFSETQ. The trim removed 1 base at V and 5 bases at J, leaving 4 bases unmatched. The length of the CDR3 is 14 residues. The CDR3 bases are TGCGCCAGCAGCTTGAACACAGGGGGGACTGAAGCTTTCTTT. It yields the protein CASSLNTGGTEAFF.